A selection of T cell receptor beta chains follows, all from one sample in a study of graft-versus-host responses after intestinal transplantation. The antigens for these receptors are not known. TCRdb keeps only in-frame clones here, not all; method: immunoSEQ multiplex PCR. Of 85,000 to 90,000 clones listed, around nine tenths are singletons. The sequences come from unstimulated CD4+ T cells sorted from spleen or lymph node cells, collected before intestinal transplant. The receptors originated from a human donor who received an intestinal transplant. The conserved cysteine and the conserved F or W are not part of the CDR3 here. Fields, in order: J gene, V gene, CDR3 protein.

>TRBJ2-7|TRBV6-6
ASNRDRAGEQY
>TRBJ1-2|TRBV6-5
ASSTGTSYGYT
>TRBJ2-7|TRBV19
ASSARLAQSSYEQY
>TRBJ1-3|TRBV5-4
ASSLAGVSSGNTIY
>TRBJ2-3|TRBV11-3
ASSLGQRTDTQY
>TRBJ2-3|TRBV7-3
ASSLTRITDTQY
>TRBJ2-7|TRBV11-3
ASGGGLDYEQY
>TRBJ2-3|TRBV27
ASSPDRGGTDTQY
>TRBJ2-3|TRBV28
ASSRGDLTGGTDTQY
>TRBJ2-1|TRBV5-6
ASSLDSGIRSYNEQF
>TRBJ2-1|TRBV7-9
ASSLAPEGAEF
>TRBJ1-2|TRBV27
ASSLSRFDGYT
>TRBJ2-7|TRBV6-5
ASSPDRASYEQY
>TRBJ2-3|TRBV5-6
ASSLEPGTSGSTDTQY
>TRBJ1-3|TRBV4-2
ASSQDLRTWGDSGNTIY
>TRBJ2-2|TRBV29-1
SVIAGVSTGELF
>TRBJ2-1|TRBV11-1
ASSPFRAGDRVREF